This TCR beta chain was found in a study of blood T cell repertoires in COVID-19. Trimming removed 7 bases from V and 5 bases from J; junction bases left unmatched: 21. Germline-derived CDR1 and CDR2 are MDHEN and SYDVKM. The CDR3 is 18 amino acids. Assay: immunoSEQ multiplex PCR; the TCRdb copy retains only in-frame clones and omits some. The sample consists of just over 200,000 clones, about nine tenths of them appearing once. The TCR comes from an older man with acute or convalescent COVID-19. Sequenced sample: peripheral blood. The chain is built from TRBV28 and TRBJ1-1, with 8 bases that match TRBD1. The CDR3 spells CASNPPPRPDRERTEAFF. The CDR3 nucleotides are TGTGCCAGCAACCCTCCCCCCCGGCCGGACAGGGAACGAACTGAAGCTTTCTTT.